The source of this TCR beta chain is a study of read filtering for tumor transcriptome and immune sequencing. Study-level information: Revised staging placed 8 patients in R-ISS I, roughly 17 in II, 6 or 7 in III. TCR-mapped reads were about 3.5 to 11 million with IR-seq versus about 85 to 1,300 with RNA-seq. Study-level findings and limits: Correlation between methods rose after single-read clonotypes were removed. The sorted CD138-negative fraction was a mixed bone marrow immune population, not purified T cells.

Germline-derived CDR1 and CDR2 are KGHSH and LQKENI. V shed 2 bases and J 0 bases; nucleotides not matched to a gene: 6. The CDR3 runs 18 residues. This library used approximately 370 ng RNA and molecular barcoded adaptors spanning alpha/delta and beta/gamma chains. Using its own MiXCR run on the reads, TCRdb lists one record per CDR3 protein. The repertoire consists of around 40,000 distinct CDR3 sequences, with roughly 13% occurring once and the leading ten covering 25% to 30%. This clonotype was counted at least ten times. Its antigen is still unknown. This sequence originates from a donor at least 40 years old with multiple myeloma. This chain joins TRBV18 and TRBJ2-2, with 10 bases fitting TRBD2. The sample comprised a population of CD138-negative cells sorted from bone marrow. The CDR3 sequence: CASSPARAGGTNTGELFF. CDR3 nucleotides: TGTGCCAGCTCACCAGCCCGAGCGGGAGGGACGAACACCGGGGAGCTGTTTTTT.